These T cell receptor beta chains were read from a single sample in a study of blood T cell repertoires in COVID-19. Produced via immunoSEQ multiplex PCR; TCRdb's table is partial and in-frame only. The sample includes about 190,000 clones, 90% of them seen just once. The specimen sequenced was peripheral blood. Source of these receptors: a man aged 45-65 years with acute or convalescent COVID-19. CDR3s include the opening cysteine and the closing phenylalanine or tryptophan. The D gene is left open where the match is weak. Size is stated for part of the rows, as once, few or many counts, or as a class when the clone is expanded.

V gene	D gene	J gene	clone size	CDR3 DNA	CDR3 protein
TRBV24-1	TRBD1	TRBJ1-5	NA	TGTGCCACCAGTGATAGGGACAGTTATAGCAATCAGCCCCAGCATTTT	CATSDRDSYSNQPQHF
TRBV19	NA	TRBJ2-4	NA	TGTGCCAGAATCAACCCGGTTAAAAACATTCAGTACTTC	CARINPVKNIQYF
TRBV6-5	TRBD1	TRBJ1-5	NA	TGTGCCAGCACCCCGACAGGGGCATATCAGCCCCAGCATTTT	CASTPTGAYQPQHF
TRBV2	NA	TRBJ2-7	NA	TGTGCCAGCAGTGACCTACAGGGAGTAAAGCAGTACTTC	CASSDLQGVKQYF
TRBV6-5	NA	TRBJ1-4	once	TGTGCCAGCAGTTACTTCCCAAATGAAAAACTGTTTTTT	CASSYFPNEKLFF
TRBV13	TRBD1	TRBJ1-3	NA	TGTGCCAGCAGCTTCGACAGGGTTGGAAACACCATATATTTT	CASSFDRVGNTIYF
TRBV10-3	NA	TRBJ2-2	NA	TGTGCCATCAATGGCGGGGACACCGGGGAGCTGTTTTTT	CAINGGDTGELFF
TRBV5-4	NA	TRBJ2-6	NA	TGTGCCAGCAGCTTGGGACAGCTCTCTGGGGCCAACGTCCTGACTTTC	CASSLGQLSGANVLTF
TRBV28	NA	TRBJ1-1	NA	TGTGCCACCACTCCAGTCCAGGGGTGGTGGGTGAACACTGAAGCTTTCTTT	CATTPVQGWWVNTEAFF
TRBV4-1	NA	TRBJ1-4	NA	TGCGCCAGCAGCCCCCCCCGGGCCCGGGGTGAAAAACTGTTTTTT	CASSPPRARGEKLFF
TRBV5-8	TRBD1	TRBJ1-5	NA	TGTGCCAGCAGCTTGGTTAACAGCAGGGGGCTGCAGCCCCAGCATTTT	CASSLVNSRGLQPQHF
TRBV30	TRBD2	TRBJ2-5	NA	TGTGCCTGGGCACAAATGATTGCAGACAGGTCGACTAGCGCCGAGACCCAGTACTTC	CAWAQMIADRSTSAETQYF
TRBV6-5	NA	TRBJ2-3	NA	TGTGCCAGCAGATCTCTAGCGTCTGGTACAGATACGCAGTATTTT	CASRSLASGTDTQYF
TRBV9	TRBD1	TRBJ2-1	NA	TGTGCCAGCAGCGAATGGGACAGGGGGGATGAGCAGTTCTTC	CASSEWDRGDEQFF
TRBV27	TRBD1	TRBJ1-1	once	TGTGCCAGCAGTACCACTTGGACAGGTATGAACACTGAAGCTTTCTTT	CASSTTWTGMNTEAFF
TRBV10-3	TRBD1	TRBJ1-1	NA	TGTGCCATCAGGGGCACAGGGGGTAACACTGAAGCTTTCTTT	CAIRGTGGNTEAFF
TRBV5-1	TRBD1	TRBJ1-5	NA	TGCGCCAGCAGCCCGGGACAGGGCGAGCGCCAGCCCCAGCATTTT	CASSPGQGERQPQHF
TRBV9	TRBD1	TRBJ1-2	NA	TGTGCCAGCAGCGCCCTCGGGACAGGGATTTTCTATGGCTACACCTTC	CASSALGTGIFYGYTF
TRBV7-3	TRBD1	TRBJ2-1	NA	TGTGCCAGCAGCCACGGGGACAGGGGCTACAATGAGCAGTTCTTC	CASSHGDRGYNEQFF
TRBV6-5	TRBD1	TRBJ1-5	NA	TGTGCCAGCAGTTCGACAGGGAACCAGCCCCAGCATTTT	CASSSTGNQPQHF
TRBV9	NA	TRBJ2-3	once	TGTGCCAGCAGCCCCGAAGCCAGGGGCTCAGATACGCAGTATTTT	CASSPEARGSDTQYF
TRBV7-8	NA	TRBJ1-2	NA	TGTGCCAGCAGCTTTGGGGAGATGTATGGCTACACCTTC	CASSFGEMYGYTF
TRBV4-2	TRBD2	TRBJ2-1	NA	TGTGCCAGCAGCCAAGTTTCCTTCGCGGGGGGGCGGAGTGAGCAGTTCTTC	CASSQVSFAGGRSEQFF
TRBV7-2	TRBD2	TRBJ2-1	NA	TGTGCCAGCAGCTTAGACACAGGACTAGCGGTCTACAATGAGCAGTTCTTC	CASSLDTGLAVYNEQFF
TRBV10-3	NA	TRBJ2-5	NA	TGTGCCATCAGTGAGTCGGACACACAAGAGACCCAGTACTTC	CAISESDTQETQYF